This T cell receptor beta chain is from a study of cytomegalovirus exposure and HLA in healthy donors. Broader study findings: Data from an earlier analysis indicated that most TCR beta V segments were productive either about 90% or about 30% of the time. Diagnosis of cytomegalovirus status made by the classifier reportedly showed high specificity and sensitivity. A later analysis found common viral pathogens apparently linked to several of the most significant clusters. Immune exposure was documented only through CMV serostatus.

This CDR3 is 14 amino acids long. The trim removed 0 bases at V and 7 bases at J, leaving 8 bases unmatched. The germline gives CDR1 GTSNPN, CDR2 SVGIG (reference sequence). PCR amplification relied on 60 Vbeta primers (plus 13 Jbeta primers). Using immunoSEQ multiplex PCR, the repertoire was profiled, and TCRdb retains in-frame clones only, with some absent. The sample includes roughly 130,000 clones, around three quarters of them seen just once. As concerns this clone: Its specificity is not known.

Sequencing used PBMCs. The rearrangement joins TRBV30 to TRBJ2-7, with 8 bases that match TRBD1. This receptor was taken from a woman aged 45 to 65 in good health and CMV-seronegative. The CDR3 spells CAWSVTGGRGEQYF. The DNA for the CDR3 is TGTGCCTGGAGTGTCACAGGGGGACGAGGAGAGCAGTACTTC.